Listed here are 21 T cell receptor beta chains from one sample, sequenced in a study of blood T cell repertoires in COVID-19. TCRdb's table, derived via immunoSEQ multiplex PCR, lists solely in-frame clones and lacks some. In the table there are just under 90,000 clones, roughly 84% of which are singletons. The specimen sequenced was peripheral blood. The receptors were gathered from a woman older than 75 with acute or convalescent COVID-19.

The rearrangement joins TRBV7-2 to TRBJ2-3; 9 bases align to TRBD1. CDR1 and CDR2 from the germline V gene are SGHTA and FQGNSA. The length of the CDR3 is 15 residues. The J segment lost 4 bases and the V segment lost 7 bases, leaving 9 bases of the junction unmatched. This CDR3 is CASNPQGAGSDTQYF. The CDR3 coding sequence is TGTGCCAGCAACCCACAGGGGGCAGGGTCAGATACGCAGTATTTT.

This clone was counted only a few times. V gene TRBV4-3 combines with J gene TRBJ1-6, with unresolved D. In germline, CDR1 is LGHNA, CDR2 YSLEER. V lost 1 base and J 7 bases, leaving 14 bases between the germline ends. This CDR3 is built from 16 residues. The CDR3 coding sequence is TGCGCCAGCAGCCAAGCCCGGACCGGGAGGAATTCACCCCTCCACTTT. Protein: CASSQARTGRNSPLHF.

The genes are TRBV7-3 and TRBJ1-1; 10 positions agree with TRBD1. V lost 3 bases, J lost 4 bases, and 5 bases stayed unmatched. The CDR3 is 15 residues long. Looked up from germline, CDR1 is SGHTA and CDR2 is FQGTGA. CDR3 in DNA: TGTGCCAGCAGCTTGATGGGACAGGGGTCCACTGAAGCTTTCTTT. Protein product: CASSLMGQGSTEAFF.

The chain couples TRBV7-2 to TRBJ2-2, with D possibly being TRBD1 (6 bases). The germline gives CDR1 SGHTA, CDR2 FQGNSA. CDR3 size: 16 residues. Trimming pared 0 bases from V and 1 base from J, leaving 9 bases between. CDR3 nucleotide sequence: TGTGCCAGCAGCTTAGCGGCAGGGGTGAACACCGGGGAGCTGTTTTTT. Translation gives CASSLAAGVNTGELFF. Full variable domain (remainder filled in from reference TRBV7-2 and TRBJ2-2): GAGVSQSPSNKVTEKGKDVELRCDPISGHTALYWYRQSLGQGLEFLIYFQGNSAPDKSGLPSDRFSAERTGGSVSTLTIQRTQQEDSAVYLCASSLAAGVNTGELFFGEGSRLTVL.

The gene calls are TRBV5-6 and TRBJ2-2; 12 bases map to TRBD1. This CDR3 region has 17 residues. Germline V gene lookup returns CDR1 SGHDT and CDR2 YYEEEE. With 2 bases clipped from V and 7 bases from J, the junction kept 9 bases outside the gene matches. This CDR3 is CASSLTGTGGFGGELFF. DNA of the CDR3: TGTGCCAGCAGCTTAACCGGGACAGGGGGCTTCGGCGGGGAGCTGTTTTTT.

This clone was picked up one time. This chain links TRBV29-1 with TRBJ2-2; D uncertain. The germline V gene has CDR1 SQVTM and CDR2 ANQGSEA. Trimming pared 0 bases from V and 4 bases from J, leaving 9 bases between. There are 14 residues in the CDR3. The CDR3 protein is CSVEDPFSTGELFF. DNA of the CDR3: TGCAGCGTTGAAGATCCTTTTTCCACCGGGGAGCTGTTTTTT.

The gene calls are TRBV6-6 and TRBJ1-6, with TRBD1 identical over 10 bases. The V segment lost 5 bases and the J segment 8 bases; nucleotides outside the gene matches: 6. The length of the CDR3 is 15 residues. CDR1 and CDR2 (germline): MNHNY, SVGAGI (reference sequence). In DNA form, the CDR3 reads TGTGCCAGCAGTGCTACCGGGACAGGGGATTCACCCCTCCACTTT. This translates into CASSATGTGDSPLHF.

J is TRBJ1-2 and V is TRBV27; tentatively, D is TRBD1 (5 bases). The CDR3 consists of 14 residues. Germline values: CDR1 MNHEY, CDR2 SMNVEV (reference sequence). The V and J ends lost 7 bases and 4 bases respectively, with 16 bases between them. CDR3 in DNA: TGTGCCAGCACTAGAGACAGTCTTACCTATGGCTACACCTTC. As protein: CASTRDSLTYGYTF.

For this clone: Other nucleotide sequences from this sample produce the same CDR3. The rearrangement uses TRBV5-1 and TRBJ2-1, with 11 bases fitting TRBD2. CDR1 is SGHRS and CDR2 is YFSETQ in the germline V gene. The J segment lost 7 bases and the V segment lost 4 bases, leaving 7 bases of the junction unmatched. The CDR3 has 15 residues. The CDR3 DNA reads TGCGCCAGCAGCAACCTAGCGGGGGGAACGAATGAGCAGTTCTTC. Its translation: CASSNLAGGTNEQFF. The full variable domain, completed using reference TRBV5-1 and TRBJ2-1, is KAGVTQTPRYLIKTRGQQVTLSCSPISGHRSVSWYQQTPGQGLQFLFEYFSETQRNKGNFPGRFSGRQFSNSRSEMNVSTLELGDSALYLCASSNLAGGTNEQFFGPGTRLTVL.

The chain couples TRBV19 to TRBJ1-1; TRBD1 might be the D (6 bases). The V and J ends lost 7 bases and 3 bases respectively, with 9 bases between them. This CDR3 spans 12 amino acids. CDR1 LNHDA and CDR2 SQIVND come from the germline V gene (reference sequence). CDR3 bases: TGTGCCAGTAAGGCAGGGGACACTGAAGCTTTCTTT. It yields the protein CASKAGDTEAFF.

The chain couples TRBV6-2 or TRBV6-3 to TRBJ2-1; TRBD2 matches at 14 bases. The germline gives CDR1 MNHEY, CDR2 SVGEGT. V was clipped by 1 base and J by 1 base; unmatched bases: 3. The CDR3 is made up of 18 amino acids. The CDR3 region is CASSYLGLAGDSYNEQFF. DNA for the CDR3: TGTGCCAGCAGTTACTTGGGACTAGCGGGAGATTCCTACAATGAGCAGTTCTTC.

This chain links TRBV6-5 with TRBJ1-1, with D perhaps TRBD1 (6 bases). Trimming cost V 2 bases and J 3 bases, with 10 bases left between them. The CDR3 covers 14 residues. In germline, CDR1 is MNHEY, CDR2 SVGAGI. The CDR3 protein is CASSYTDRHTEAFF. The DNA for the CDR3 is TGTGCCAGCAGTTACACAGACAGGCACACTGAAGCTTTCTTT.

V gene TRBV30 combines with J gene TRBJ1-6; 7 bases map to TRBD1. The germline gives CDR1 GTSNPN, CDR2 SVGIG (reference sequence). CDR3 size: 13 residues. V lost 2 bases, J lost 10 bases, and 5 bases stayed unmatched. CDR3 sequence: CAWSSGQVSPLHF. The DNA for the CDR3 is TGTGCCTGGAGTAGCGGACAGGTCTCACCCCTCCACTTT.

The chain combines TRBV20-1 with TRBJ2-7; 11 bases fit TRBD2. The CDR3 has 15 residues. J lost 2 bases, V lost 3 bases, and 6 bases had no gene match. Germline-derived CDR1 and CDR2 are DFQATT and SNEGSKA (reference sequence). The DNA of the CDR3 is TGCAGTGCTAGTTTGCCTAGCGGGGGGACCTACGAGCAGTACTTC. This sequence encodes CSASLPSGGTYEQYF.

The rearrangement joins TRBV7-6 to TRBJ2-7; TRBD1 matches at 12 bases. With V trimmed by 0 bases and J by 1 base, 7 bases remained unmatched. Germline V lookup: CDR1 SGHVS, CDR2 FNYEAQ. This CDR3 has 18 amino acids. CDR3 amino acids: CASSLAIRDRGRSYEQYF. The CDR3 DNA sequence: TGTGCCAGCAGCTTAGCCATCCGGGACAGGGGGCGTTCCTACGAGCAGTACTTC.

The count of this clone is one. This chain uses TRBV24-1 with TRBJ2-2; D is unclear. The CDR3 consists of 13 residues. V was clipped by 6 bases and J by 4 bases, with 8 bases between them. Germline V gives CDR1 KGHDR, CDR2 SFDVKD. CDR3 in DNA: TGTGCCACCAGTCTGGCTAGCACCGGGGAGCTGTTTTTT. Translating it yields CATSLASTGELFF.

This clone was seen only once. The chain is built from TRBV19 and TRBJ1-5; 8 bases are a match to TRBD1. There are 14 residues in the CDR3. Per the germline V gene, CDR1 is LNHDA and CDR2 is SQIVND (reference sequence). The ends lost 10 bases at V and 3 bases at J; junction bases unmatched: 8. The CDR3 nucleotides read TGTGCCACGACTACAGGGGGAAACAATCAGCCCCAGCATTTT. This codes for CATTTGGNNQPQHF.

This clone was counted once. The chain links TRBV19 to TRBJ1-4; no firm D call. Trimming stripped 7 bases from V and 7 bases from J, with 13 bases between. CDR1 is LNHDA, CDR2 SQIVND, per germline (reference sequence). This CDR3 is built from 13 residues. In nucleotides, the CDR3 is TGTGCCAGTACCAACCAGCAGCGTGAAAAACTGTTTTTT. This encodes CASTNQQREKLFF.

The rearrangement uses TRBV27 and TRBJ2-5; the match to TRBD1 covers 9 bases. The CDR3 is 14 residues long. Germline CDR1 reads MNHEY; CDR2 reads SMNVEV (reference sequence). Trimming removed 5 bases from V and 2 bases from J; junction bases left unmatched: 3. CDR3 in amino acids: CASSGQGIQETQYF. The CDR3 DNA reads TGTGCCAGCAGTGGACAGGGGATACAAGAGACCCAGTACTTC.

This clone appeared a single time. The V gene is TRBV19, the J gene TRBJ2-7; 11 nucleotides agree with TRBD2. The germline CDR1 and CDR2 sequences are LNHDA and SQIVND (reference sequence). CDR3 length equals 15 residues. V lost 4 bases and J lost 3; bases outside the gene matches: 5. CDR3 sequence: CASSRTSGSLYEQYF. The CDR3 DNA sequence: TGTGCCAGTAGTAGAACTAGCGGGAGCCTCTACGAGCAGTACTTC.

The rearrangement uses TRBV6-1 and TRBJ2-5; D perhaps matches TRBD2 (5 bases). This CDR3 contains 14 residues. Germline V lookup: CDR1 MNHNS, CDR2 SASEGT. The V end was cut by 1 base, the J end by 7 bases, with 13 bases between. CDR3 in amino acids: CASSEVSRAGTQYF. The CDR3, as DNA: TGTGCCAGCAGTGAAGTCTCGAGGGCCGGGACCCAGTACTTC.